The 8 T cell receptor beta chains below all came from one sample that was sequenced in a study of CXCR3 chemokines and chemotherapy response in bladder cancer. MiXCR was run by TCRdb on the PCR reads, yielding one entry per CDR3 protein. The sample contains about 13,000 distinct CDR3 sequences, around 11% of which appear only once. The specimen was taken from a patient whose treatment included neoadjuvant chemotherapy. The source is a human donor with bladder cancer that did not respond to neoadjuvant chemotherapy.

This clonotype was detected only a few times. The rearrangement joins TRBV7-2 to TRBJ2-7; possible D gene TRBD1, 6 bases. The V end was cut by 1 base, the J end by 2 bases, with 6 bases between. Germline lookup yields CDR1 SGHTA and CDR2 FQGNSA. The CDR3 runs 13 residues. CDR3 sequence: CASSLGTAYEQYF. In DNA, the CDR3 is TGTGCCAGCAGCTTAGGGACAGCCTACGAGCAGTACTTC.

This clonotype was counted ten times or more. CDR3 loop: CASSLMGGEAFF. The CDR3 DNA is TGTGCCAGCAGTTTAATGGGGGGTGAAGCTTTCTTT. The chain links TRBV27 to TRBJ1-1; weak D call: TRBD1 (5 bases). The CDR3 covers 12 residues. V was pared by 2 bases and J by 7 bases, with 8 bases between. The V gene's germline CDR1 is MNHEY and CDR2 SMNVEV (reference sequence).

This clonotype was recorded at least ten times. This chain links TRBV5-4 with TRBJ2-1; 11 bases are shared with TRBD2. The CDR3 is 15 amino acids. Unmatched junction bases numbered 7, after V lost 3 bases and J lost 8 bases. Germline V gene sequence: CDR1 SGHNT, CDR2 YYREEE (reference sequence). CDR3 bases: TGTGCCAGCAGCTCAGCTAGCGGGGGGCGATATGAGCAGTTCTTC. Its translation: CASSSASGGRYEQFF.

This clonotype is labeled medium-sized (0.01 to 0.1%). This chain uses TRBV19 with TRBJ2-1; TRBD2 matches at 15 bases. Trimming cost V 3 bases and J 0 bases; bases outside gene matches: 9. From germline, CDR1 is LNHDA and CDR2 SQIVND (reference sequence). The CDR3 runs to 20 residues. CDR3 DNA sequence: TGTGCCAGTAGTATGCGAGGGACTAGCGGGGGGTATAGCTCCTACAATGAGCAGTTCTTC. Protein product: CASSMRGTSGGYSSYNEQFF.

By share, this clonotype ranks as medium-sized. The CDR3 sequence: CASRSERGGAIGEQFF. The CDR3 region has the DNA TGTGCCAGCAGATCCGAGCGGGGGGGCGCTATTGGGGAGCAGTTCTTC. The V call is TRBV6-2 or TRBV6-3, the J call TRBJ2-1, with 10 bases that match TRBD2. Germline CDR1 is MNHEY and CDR2 is SVGEGT. V trimming: 6 bases; J trimming: 10 bases; junction bases outside the gene matches: 15. The CDR3 is 16 amino acids.

This chain uses TRBV20-1 with TRBJ2-6, with D possibly being TRBD2 (6 bases). V gave up 1 base and J gave up 0 bases, with 22 bases separating them. Germline V gene sequence: CDR1 DFQATT, CDR2 SNEGSKA (reference sequence). The CDR3 length is 20 residues. The CDR3 DNA sequence: TGCAGTGCTAGAGGAGCAAACCCCCGGGACTCTTACTCTGGGGCCAACGTCCTGACTTTC. Translating it yields CSARGANPRDSYSGANVLTF.

The V and J genes are TRBV12-5 and TRBJ1-5; D uncertain. The length of the CDR3 is 13 residues. V gave up 3 bases and J gave up 0 bases, with 3 bases separating them. CDR1 and CDR2 (germline): LGHNT, FRNRAP. The CDR3 is CASGFDSNQPQHF. CDR3 nucleotide sequence: TGTGCTAGTGGTTTCGATAGCAATCAGCCCCAGCATTTT.

This clonotype qualifies as medium-sized. The rearrangement links TRBV19 to TRBJ2-6; D remains unclear. Germline V gives CDR1 LNHDA, CDR2 SQIVND (reference sequence). V was clipped by 5 bases and J by 8 bases, with 7 bases between them. The CDR3 is made up of 12 amino acids. CDR3 sequence (DNA): TGTGCCAGTAGTCCACGGTCCAACGTCCTGACTTTC. This codes for CASSPRSNVLTF.